A selection of T cell receptor beta chains follows, all from one sample in a study of blood T cell repertoires in COVID-19. Data came from immunoSEQ multiplex PCR; TCRdb stores just in-frame clones and leaves some out. The sample includes 400,000 to 550,000 clones, around 89% of them seen just once. Sequenced: peripheral blood. Source of these receptors: a woman aged 30 to 39 with acute or convalescent COVID-19. The CDR3 runs from the conserved cysteine through the conserved F or W. The D gene is left open where the match is weak. Not every row has a clone size; where given, it reads once, few, many or a size class.

J	D	size	V	CDR3	DNA
TRBJ2-3	TRBD2	-	TRBV4-1	CASSLRGGVPDTQYF	TGCGCCAGCAGCCTACGGGGGGGGGTCCCAGATACGCAGTATTTT
TRBJ1-4	-	-	TRBV2	CASKQGWEKLFF	TGTGCCAGCAAACAGGGTTGGGAAAAACTGTTTTTT
TRBJ1-2	-	-	TRBV7-9	CASSPRENGYTF	TGTGCCAGCAGCCCCCGGGAAAACGGCTACACCTTC
TRBJ1-6	TRBD1	few	TRBV19	CASSQRDRRAGISPLHF	TGTGCCAGTAGCCAAAGGGACAGGAGAGCGGGAATTTCACCCCTCCACTTT
TRBJ1-5	TRBD1	-	TRBV6-1	CASSERPGGGQPQHF	TGTGCCAGCAGTGAAAGGCCAGGGGGCGGGCAGCCCCAGCATTTT
TRBJ2-5	TRBD2	-	TRBV7-6	CASSSPRSGGETQYF	TGTGCCAGCAGCTCTCCGCGTAGCGGGGGGGAGACCCAGTACTTC
TRBJ2-3	TRBD1	-	TRBV14	CASSHPRTGGIRSTDTQYF	TGTGCCAGCAGCCACCCCAGGACAGGGGGTATTCGTAGCACAGATACGCAGTATTTT
TRBJ1-3	TRBD1	-	TRBV3-1/TRBV3-2	CASSQGYRGLGNTIYF	TGTGCCAGCAGCCAGGGGTACAGGGGATTGGGAAACACCATATATTTT
TRBJ2-3	-	-	TRBV9	CASSVSPRVFSSTDTQYF	TGTGCCAGCAGCGTATCCCCTCGTGTGTTTTCTAGCACAGATACGCAGTATTTT
TRBJ1-2	-	-	TRBV5-1	CASSLLGQGGYTF	TGCGCCAGCAGCTTGCTGGGCCAGGGTGGCTACACCTTC
TRBJ2-1	TRBD2	few	TRBV28	CASSPPGLAYNEQFF	TGTGCCAGCAGTCCCCCGGGACTAGCGTACAATGAGCAGTTCTTC
TRBJ2-3	-	-	TRBV3-1/TRBV3-2	CASSPVGSGGVPRGQYF	TGTGCCAGCAGCCCCGTAGGAAGCGGCGGTGTCCCTCGGGGGCAGTATTTT
TRBJ2-5	TRBD2	-	TRBV11-3	CASSLGGGETQYF	TGTGCCAGCAGCTTGGGCGGGGGGGAGACCCAGTACTTC
TRBJ2-3	-	-	TRBV19	CASSLYTKTDTQYF	TGTGCCAGTAGTTTATACACGAAAACAGATACGCAGTATTTT
TRBJ1-2	-	few	TRBV2	CASSDRRIYGYTF	TGTGCCAGCAGTGATAGGAGGATTTATGGCTACACCTTC
TRBJ2-3	TRBD2	-	TRBV5-4	CASSSPSGGGYTQYF	TGTGCCAGCAGCTCCCCTAGCGGGGGGGGGTATACGCAGTATTTT
TRBJ2-7	TRBD1	few	TRBV3-1/TRBV3-2	CASSPRTGYEQYF	TGTGCCAGCAGCCCACGGACAGGCTACGAGCAGTACTTC
TRBJ1-5	TRBD1	-	TRBV2	CASSFLGQGNQPQHF	TGTGCCAGCAGTTTCCTAGGACAGGGCAATCAGCCCCAGCATTTT
TRBJ2-4	TRBD2	-	TRBV3-1/TRBV3-2	CASSQAGGKNIQYF	TGTGCCAGCAGCCAAGCGGGGGGTAAAAACATTCAGTACTTC
TRBJ1-2	TRBD1	-	TRBV6-9	CASSYSPIDSGTEGYTF	TGTGCCAGCAGTTATTCACCAATAGACTCCGGGACAGAAGGCTACACCTTC
TRBJ1-1	-	-	TRBV2	CASSGSRVNTEAFF	TGTGCCAGCAGTGGTAGCAGGGTAAACACTGAAGCTTTCTTT
TRBJ2-5	-	-	TRBV2	CATNTGVGTQYF	TGTGCCACCAACACGGGGGTGGGGACCCAGTACTTC
TRBJ2-3	-	-	TRBV5-1	CASSFDRIDTQYF	TGCGCCAGCAGCTTCGACAGAATAGATACGCAGTATTTT
TRBJ1-6	-	-	TRBV2	CASSEPKRGASYNSPLHF	TGTGCCAGCAGTGAGCCTAAGCGGGGGGCGTCCTATAATTCACCCCTCCACTTT
TRBJ2-5	TRBD1	-	TRBV10-1	CASSDGQGAETQYF	TGCGCCAGCAGTGACGGACAGGGGGCAGAGACCCAGTACTTC
TRBJ2-2	TRBD2	-	TRBV27	CASSFSAGGDTGELFF	TGTGCCAGCAGTTTCTCGGCGGGGGGGGACACCGGGGAGCTGTTTTTT
TRBJ1-5	-	-	TRBV18	CASSPKAGSGAGQPQHF	TGTGCCAGCTCACCTAAAGCAGGGTCTGGGGCAGGACAGCCCCAGCATTTT
TRBJ2-1	TRBD2	-	TRBV30	CARGSGLRQFF	TGTGCCCGCGGGAGCGGCCTGAGGCAGTTCTTC
TRBJ1-5	TRBD1	once	TRBV6-6	CASSPYRDRVVNQPQHF	TGTGCCAGCAGTCCTTACCGGGACAGGGTTGTAAATCAGCCCCAGCATTTT
TRBJ1-2	TRBD1	once	TRBV24-1	CATSDADRASPRGYTF	TGTGCCACCAGTGATGCCGACAGGGCCTCACCCCGAGGCTACACCTTC
TRBJ2-3	-	-	TRBV9	CASSVGGPTDTQYF	TGTGCCAGCAGTGTCGGAGGACCCACAGATACGCAGTATTTT